The T cell receptor (beta chain) under discussion was sequenced for a study of read filtering for tumor transcriptome and immune sequencing. This library used around 400 ng RNA and molecular barcoded adaptors spanning alpha/delta and beta/gamma chains. TCRdb ran MiXCR on the reads and lists one entry per CDR3 protein. The sample contains some 80,000 distinct CDR3 sequences, around an eighth of which appear only once. CDR1 is SGHTA, CDR2 FQGNSA, per germline. The CDR3 covers 16 residues. The ends lost 5 bases at V and 5 bases at J; junction bases unmatched: 8. This clonotype was seen ten or more times.

This chain connects TRBV7-2 to TRBJ2-5; 13 bases align to TRBD2. Material for sequencing was a population of CD138-negative cells sorted from bone marrow. The receptor was isolated from a donor aged 40 or older with multiple myeloma. CDR3 bases: TGTGCCAGCAGCCAGCAGGGACTAGCGGGATTGGAGACCCAGTACTTC. This sequence encodes CASSQQGLAGLETQYF.